The 7 T cell receptor beta chains below come from one sample, sequenced in a study of Ad26.COV2.S vaccination and SARS-CoV-2 variants. Treatment in this sample: roughly 18 received Ad26.COV2.S at low or high dose, single or two shots; 5 received placebo; per-sample allocation not given. Sampling occurred on day 63 after the first vaccine or placebo injection. The protocol was immunoSEQ multiplex PCR, while the TCRdb copy is restricted to in-frame clones and leaves out a portion. The sample records roughly 320,000 clones, about 86% being singletons. Source: peripheral blood, taken in a trial of Ad26.COV2.S vaccine versus placebo. The origin of the receptors is a person aged 18-60 years who received the Ad26.COV2.S COVID-19 vaccine or a placebo.

The chain combines TRBV9 with TRBJ2-1; 10 positions agree with TRBD2. The CDR3 totals 17 residues. V trimming: 4 bases; J trimming: 2 bases; junction bases outside the gene matches: 9. Per the germline V gene, CDR1 is SGDLS and CDR2 is YYNGEE. The CDR3 bases are TGTGCCAGCAGCCCAAGGACTAGCGGATCAACCTACAATGAGCAGTTCTTC. Translated: CASSPRTSGSTYNEQFF.

This chain's CDR3 is CASSYGASGGSSTDTQYF. In DNA, the CDR3 is TGTGCCAGCAGTTATGGGGCTAGCGGGGGATCTAGCACAGATACGCAGTATTTT. This sequence joins TRBV27 and TRBJ2-3, with 10 bases aligning to TRBD2. The germline CDR1 and CDR2 sequences are MNHEY and SMNVEV (reference sequence). The CDR3 spans 18 residues. J gave up 0 bases and V 4 bases, and 10 bases lay outside the gene matches.

V is TRBV6-4 and J is TRBJ1-6; 8 bases agree with TRBD1. V gave up 4 bases and J gave up 6 bases; unmatched junction bases: 5. CDR1 MRHNA and CDR2 SNTAGT come from the germline V gene. The CDR3 runs 15 residues. The chain's CDR3 is CASSAGTGPNSPLHF. The CDR3, as DNA: TGTGCCAGCAGTGCCGGGACAGGTCCTAATTCACCCCTCCACTTT.

This clone has just one count. Other DNA sequences in this specimen translate into the identical CDR3. The rearrangement links TRBV7-2 to TRBJ1-2, with 8 bases lining up with TRBD1. After removal of 4 bases from V and 4 bases from J, the junction contained 2 bases not matched to a gene. This CDR3 comprises 13 residues. Germline assignment: CDR1 SGHTA and CDR2 FQGNSA. DNA for the CDR3: TGTGCCAGCAGCTCTGGACAGGGCTATGGCTACACCTTC. As protein: CASSSGQGYGYTF.

This chain links TRBV28 with TRBJ2-5; D not certain. Trimming took 5 bases from V and 8 from J, leaving 12 bases between them. The CDR3 extends over 12 amino acids. Germline CDR1 MDHEN, CDR2 SYDVKM. The CDR3 sequence is CASSQAPGTQYF. CDR3 in DNA: TGTGCCAGCAGTCAAGCCCCAGGAACCCAGTACTTC. The whole variable domain, filled in from reference TRBV28 and TRBJ2-5, reads DVKVTQSSRYLVKRTGEKVFLECVQDMDHENMFWYRQDPGLGLRLIYFSYDVKMKEKGDIPEGYSVSREKKERFSLILESASTNQTSMYLCASSQAPGTQYFGPGTRLLVL.

The chain couples TRBV7-9 to TRBJ2-7; D may correspond to TRBD1 or TRBD2 (6 bases each). The CDR3 has 15 residues. CDR1 is SEHNR and CDR2 is FQNEAQ in the germline V gene (reference sequence). Trimming left V 2 bases short and J 3 bases short, with 14 bases between. CDR3 sequence (DNA): TGTGCCAGCAGCTTAATTGGGGGGCTCGTCTACGAGCAGTACTTC. As protein: CASSLIGGLVYEQYF.

This clone was seen a single time. The chain is built from TRBV5-1 and TRBJ2-7; D is possibly TRBD2 (5 bases). The CDR3 contains 14 residues. CDR1 SGHRS and CDR2 YFSETQ come from the germline V gene. Trimming pared 0 bases from V and 5 bases from J, leaving 12 bases between. The CDR3 is CASSLEDGSDEQYF. The CDR3 nucleotides are TGCGCCAGCAGCTTGGAGGATGGGAGCGACGAGCAGTACTTC.